This is a list of T cell receptor beta chains from one sample in a study of cytomegalovirus exposure and HLA in healthy donors. TCRdb's table, derived via immunoSEQ multiplex PCR, lists solely in-frame clones and lacks some. The table has some 100,000 clones, roughly 90% seen once; the top ten hold about 2%. The specimen was PBMCs. Receptor source: a woman aged 18-29 years in good health and CMV-seronegative. CDR3s include the opening cysteine and the closing phenylalanine or tryptophan. A D gene is named only where the DNA matches it firmly. Clone sizes are given selectively: once, few, many, or a class where the clone is expanded.

V gene: TRBV28; J gene: TRBJ1-4; D gene: -; clone size: -; CDR3 protein: CASRTVNEKLFF; CDR3 DNA: TGTGCCAGCCGGACAGTTAATGAAAAACTGTTTTTT
V gene: TRBV7-6; J gene: TRBJ2-2; D gene: -; clone size: -; CDR3 protein: CASSLGAGTGELFF; CDR3 DNA: TGTGCCAGCAGCTTAGGAGCAGGGACCGGGGAGCTGTTTTTT
V gene: TRBV9; J gene: TRBJ1-2; D gene: -; clone size: once; CDR3 protein: CASSPPQAGAAYGYTF; CDR3 DNA: TGTGCCAGCAGCCCCCCTCAAGCAGGTGCCGCCTATGGCTACACCTTC
V gene: TRBV7-8; J gene: TRBJ2-2; D gene: -; clone size: -; CDR3 protein: CASSLALRRTFPNTGELFF; CDR3 DNA: TGTGCCAGCAGCTTGGCCTTGAGGCGCACTTTCCCGAACACCGGGGAGCTGTTTTTT
V gene: TRBV7-2; J gene: TRBJ1-6; D gene: -; clone size: -; CDR3 protein: CASSTRRSSYNSPLHF; CDR3 DNA: TGTGCCAGCAGCACCCGACGGAGCTCCTATAATTCACCCCTCCACTTT
V gene: TRBV6-6; J gene: TRBJ2-7; D gene: TRBD1; clone size: -; CDR3 protein: CASSYSAGGYEQYF; CDR3 DNA: TGTGCCAGCAGTTACTCGGCAGGGGGCTACGAGCAGTACTTC
V gene: TRBV19; J gene: TRBJ2-3; D gene: TRBD2; clone size: -; CDR3 protein: CASSIAAGGGFTDTQYF; CDR3 DNA: TGTGCCAGTAGTATCGCGGCGGGCGGGGGGTTCACAGATACGCAGTATTTT
V gene: TRBV27; J gene: TRBJ1-1; D gene: TRBD1; clone size: -; CDR3 protein: CASSLGADRAEAFF; CDR3 DNA: TGTGCCAGCAGTTTGGGGGCGGACAGGGCTGAAGCTTTCTTT
V gene: TRBV5-1; J gene: TRBJ2-7; D gene: TRBD2; clone size: -; CDR3 protein: CASRAGGREQYF; CDR3 DNA: TGCGCCAGCAGAGCGGGAGGAAGGGAGCAGTACTTC
V gene: TRBV7-8; J gene: TRBJ1-2; D gene: -; clone size: once; CDR3 protein: CASSPTQGPYYGYTF; CDR3 DNA: TGTGCCAGCAGCCCCACCCAGGGGCCTTACTATGGCTACACCTTC
V gene: TRBV29-1; J gene: TRBJ1-1; D gene: -; clone size: -; CDR3 protein: CSSGGANTEAFF; CDR3 DNA: TGCAGCTCGGGAGGGGCGAACACTGAAGCTTTCTTT